Listed below are T cell receptor beta chains from one sample, sequenced in a study of shared clonotypes between healthy human individuals. TCRdb's table, derived via immunoSEQ multiplex PCR, lists solely in-frame clones and lacks some. In the table there are about 2.1 million clones, about 93% of which are singletons. Sequencing was carried out using naive CD8+ T cells from PBMCs. The receptors come from a man between 18 and 29 years old in good health. Some clones in this sample may be carry-over from other donors' samples. Each CDR3 is given with its conserved first and last residue. The order of the fields is J gene, clone size, CDR3 length, V gene, D gene, CDR3 DNA, CDR3 protein. The D gene is left open where the match is weak. Clone size is shown for a subset of rows, as once, few, many or a class of expanded clone.

TRBJ2-1 | - | 11 | TRBV20-1 | TRBD1 | TGCAGTGCTAGAGGGGGGACAGGCAAGTTCTTC | CSARGGTGKFF
TRBJ2-7 | - | 15 | TRBV28 | TRBD2 | TGTGCCAGCAGTCCCCGGCGGGGGATTCGGGGCGAGCAGTACTTC | CASSPRRGIRGEQYF
TRBJ2-1 | - | 13 | TRBV19 | - | TGTGCCAGTAGTATAGGTCCAGGCAATGAGCAGTTCTTC | CASSIGPGNEQFF
TRBJ1-2 | once | 13 | TRBV19 | - | TGTGCCAGTAGTATCGGTACTAACTATGGCTACACCTTC | CASSIGTNYGYTF
TRBJ1-1 | - | 13 | TRBV28 | - | TGTGCCAGCAGTTTACAGGGCAACACTGAAGCTTTCTTT | CASSLQGNTEAFF
TRBJ1-5 | - | 14 | TRBV28 | - | TGTGCCAGCACTCTACGGACCTTCTTTCAGCCCCAGCATTTT | CASTLRTFFQPQHF
TRBJ2-5 | - | 15 | TRBV10-3 | - | TGTGCCATCAGTGAAGTACGGGGAATACAAGAGACCCAGTACTTC | CAISEVRGIQETQYF
TRBJ2-1 | - | 14 | TRBV27 | - | TGTGCCAGCAGTCCCCAGGACTATTACAATGAGCAGTTCTTC | CASSPQDYYNEQFF
TRBJ1-1 | few | 17 | TRBV27 | TRBD1 | TGTGCCAGCAGTCCACTCTCCCCGACGACAGGGCGAACTGAAGCTTTCTTT | CASSPLSPTTGRTEAFF
TRBJ2-3 | once | 18 | TRBV2 | TRBD1 | TGTGCCAGCATCTTCCCCGAAGGGGGACAGGGGTACACAGATACGCAGTATTTT | CASIFPEGGQGYTDTQYF
TRBJ2-7 | - | 16 | TRBV9 | TRBD2 | TGTGCCAGCAGCCCTCAGGAAGGGACTACCTCCTACGAGCAGTACTTC | CASSPQEGTTSYEQYF
TRBJ2-4 | - | 15 | TRBV7-9 | - | TGTGCCAGCAGTCCCCGGGAAGGAGCCAAAAACATTCAGTACTTC | CASSPREGAKNIQYF
TRBJ2-3 | - | 16 | TRBV4-3 | - | TGCGCCAGCAGCCAGGGGACGGGTTCAAGCACAGATACGCAGTATTTT | CASSQGTGSSTDTQYF
TRBJ2-1 | - | 11 | TRBV29-1 | - | TGCAGCTCCCGTCGAGACAATGAGCAGTTCTTC | CSSRRDNEQFF
TRBJ2-7 | - | 13 | TRBV10-2 | - | TGCGCCAGCAGTGCGGGGTTCCCCTACGAGCAGTACTTC | CASSAGFPYEQYF
TRBJ2-3 | - | 16 | TRBV7-9 | TRBD2 | TGTGCCAGCAGCTTGGGACTAGCGGGAGTTGCAGATACGCAGTATTTT | CASSLGLAGVADTQYF
TRBJ2-3 | - | 15 | TRBV15 | - | TGTGCCACCAGCACGAGGGCCCCTAGCACAGATACGCAGTATTTT | CATSTRAPSTDTQYF
TRBJ1-1 | few | 12 | TRBV7-8 | - | TGTGCCAGCAGCGAAGTGAACACTGAAGCTTTCTTT | CASSEVNTEAFF
TRBJ2-1 | once | 15 | TRBV29-1 | - | TGCAGCGTTGAGCCTCGGGGTTCCGGCAGGGATGAGCAGTTCTTC | CSVEPRGSGRDEQFF
TRBJ2-7 | - | 14 | TRBV19 | - | TGTGCCAGTAGTATAGTGGCCAGTTCCTACGAGCAGTACTTC | CASSIVASSYEQYF
TRBJ2-7 | once | 18 | TRBV5-1 | TRBD2 | TGCGCCAGCAGCTCCTCGGGAACTAGCGGCCTCGCCTTCTACGAGCAGTACTTC | CASSSSGTSGLAFYEQYF
TRBJ2-7 | - | 20 | TRBV28 | - | TGTGCCAGCAGTTTTTCGGGTTGGAGGGGGGCAGGGGCTAAGTCGGCCGAGCAGTACTTC | CASSFSGWRGAGAKSAEQYF
TRBJ2-7 | few | 11 | TRBV30 | - | TGTGCCTGGAGTCCGTCCTACGAGCAGTACTTC | CAWSPSYEQYF
TRBJ2-7 | - | 14 | TRBV25-1 | TRBD2 | TGTGCCAGCAGGCAGGAGGGAGGGACCTACGAGCAGTACTTC | CASRQEGGTYEQYF
TRBJ1-3 | - | 15 | TRBV6-1 | - | TGTGCCAGCAGACCGACGGGAAGCTCTGGAAACACCATATATTTT | CASRPTGSSGNTIYF
TRBJ2-1 | - | 16 | TRBV11-2 | TRBD2 | TGTGCCAGCAGGGACAGACTAGCGGGAGGTGGAGATGAGCAGTTCTTC | CASRDRLAGGGDEQFF
TRBJ1-3 | - | 12 | TRBV28 | - | TGTGCCAGCAGTTTCGTCGGAAACACCATATATTTT | CASSFVGNTIYF
TRBJ2-2 | once | 15 | TRBV28 | TRBD2 | TGTGCCAGCAGGGGGACTAGCGGGGGCACCGGGGAGCTGTTTTTT | CASRGTSGGTGELFF
TRBJ2-7 | - | 14 | TRBV5-8 | TRBD1 | TGTGCCAGCTCTTACACAGGGGTCCCCTACGAGCAGTACTTC | CASSYTGVPYEQYF
TRBJ1-5 | - | 13 | TRBV30 | TRBD1 | TGTGCCTGGGGGACAGGGGGTCATCAGCCCCAGCATTTT | CAWGTGGHQPQHF
TRBJ2-4 | - | 15 | TRBV13 | - | TGTGCCAGCAGTCCCGAGGGTGGGGTTGGGAACATTCAGTACTTC | CASSPEGGVGNIQYF
TRBJ2-7 | - | 14 | TRBV27 | - | TGTGCCAGCAGTTTCGCGGGAAGCTCCTACGAGCAGTACTTC | CASSFAGSSYEQYF
TRBJ2-1 | - | 16 | TRBV7-9 | TRBD2 | TGTGCCAGCAGCTCATTTCTAGCGGCCCCTGGGGATGAGCAGTTCTTC | CASSSFLAAPGDEQFF
TRBJ1-5 | once | 12 | TRBV2 | - | TGTGCCTGCGGTGAGGGCAATCAGCCCCAGCATTTT | CACGEGNQPQHF
TRBJ1-2 | - | 14 | TRBV5-6 | TRBD1 | TGTGCCAGCAGCTTGGGACAGGGGGTCTATGGCTACACCTTC | CASSLGQGVYGYTF